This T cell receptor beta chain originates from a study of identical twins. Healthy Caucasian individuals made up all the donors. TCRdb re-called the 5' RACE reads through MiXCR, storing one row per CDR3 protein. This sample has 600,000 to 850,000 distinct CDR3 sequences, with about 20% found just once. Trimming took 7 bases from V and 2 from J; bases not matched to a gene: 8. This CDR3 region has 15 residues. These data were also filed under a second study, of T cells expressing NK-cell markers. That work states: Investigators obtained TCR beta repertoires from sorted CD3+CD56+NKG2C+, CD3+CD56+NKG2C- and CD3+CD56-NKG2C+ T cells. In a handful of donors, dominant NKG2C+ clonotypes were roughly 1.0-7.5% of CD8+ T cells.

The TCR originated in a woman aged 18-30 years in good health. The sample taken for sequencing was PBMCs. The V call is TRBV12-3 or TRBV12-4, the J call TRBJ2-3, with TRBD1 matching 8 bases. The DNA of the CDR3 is TGTGCCAGCACAGAACCGGGACAGGCCACAGATACGCAGTATTTT. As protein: CASTEPGQATDTQYF.